The T cell receptor beta chain under discussion was sequenced for a study of Tregs in tolerant kidney transplant recipients. For this clone: The CDR3 end is not reached by the read, which stops 3 residues before it; the germline J gene fills it in.

The CDR3 totals 12 residues. The trim removed 10 bases at V and 4 bases at J, leaving 6 bases unmatched. Germline V CDR1 and CDR2: SNHLY, FYNNEI. Clones were read by immunoSEQ multiplex PCR, and TCRdb kept only the in-frame ones, dropping some. In total, the table holds about 48,000 clones. The starting material was CD4+ T cells from blood, obtained before the transplant. The chain recombines TRBV2 with TRBJ2-5; 7 nucleotides match TRBD2. The TCR was taken from a human donor who received a combined kidney and bone marrow transplant. The CDR3 loop reads CANLKRGETQYF. CDR3 bases read: TGTGCCAACCTAAAGCGGGGAGAGACC.